These 9 T cell receptor beta chains came from one sample sequenced in a study of CD8+CD57+ T cells in acquired aplastic anemia. TCR beta VDJ and CDR3 profiles were obtained from a genomic DNA template. TCRdb independently ran MiXCR on the reads; one entry per CDR3 protein. The table lists some 220,000 distinct CDR3 sequences, 30% to 40% of them singletons. Sequences were obtained from sorted CD4+, CD8+, or CD8+CD57+ T cells (not recorded which) from PBMCs. The source of these receptors is a human donor in good health, serving as a control.

This clonotype has at least ten counts. This CDR3 is CASSSTGPDTQYF. The DNA of the CDR3 is TGTGCCAGCAGCTCGACGGGCCCAGATACGCAGTATTTT. The chain recombines TRBV7-2 with TRBJ2-3, with D unclear. CDR3 length equals 13 residues. Trimming removed 4 bases from V and 4 bases from J, with 9 bases in between. Germline loops: CDR1 SGHTA, CDR2 FQGNSA.

V gene TRBV2 combines with J gene TRBJ2-6, with D perhaps assigned TRBD1 or TRBD2 (5 bases each). Trimming took off 4 bases at V and 15 bases at J, with 22 bases between the two ends. The CDR3 runs 15 residues. Per the germline V gene, CDR1 is SNHLY and CDR2 is FYNNEI. The CDR3: CASSGELGTPQDLTF. CDR3 bases: TGTGCCAGCAGTGGGGAGCTGGGGACGCCTCAGGACCTGACTTTC.

Comments on this clonotype: With a much larger clone just one base away, this may be a read error. The rearrangement uses TRBV5-1 and TRBJ2-7, with D possibly being TRBD1 (6 bases). This CDR3 region has 11 residues. Per germline, CDR1 SGHRS and CDR2 YFSETQ. The CDR3 bases are TGCGCCGGCAGCTACGGAGGAGGACAGCAATTC. This sequence encodes CAGSYGGGQQF.

Details on this clonotype: A much larger clone lies a single base off, so this may be a read error. The CDR3 protein is CASSPQGAEEKLFF. The CDR3 DNA reads TGTGCCAGCAGCCCACAGGGGGCGGAGGAAAAACTGTTTTTT. This chain uses TRBV7-9 with TRBJ1-4, with TRBD1 matching 9 bases. CDR3 length: 14 amino acids. The ends lost 5 bases at V and 8 bases at J; junction bases unmatched: 6. Germline loops: CDR1 SEHNR, CDR2 FQNEAQ (reference sequence).

This clonotype has at least ten counts. The rearrangement uses TRBV2 and TRBJ2-5; either TRBD1 or TRBD2 may supply D (5 bases each). Germline CDR1 reads SNHLY; CDR2 reads FYNNEI. V gave up 6 bases and J gave up 3 bases, with 8 bases separating them. The CDR3 runs 12 residues. This CDR3 is CASRRDEETQYF. The CDR3 nucleotides are TGTGCCAGCAGGAGGGACGAAGAGACCCAGTACTTC.

Ten or more counts support this clonotype. Here the CDR3 DNA reads TGTGCCACCACAAACCCAATTCCCTACGAGCAGTACTTC. Its translation is CATTNPIPYEQYF. The rearrangement links TRBV19 to TRBJ2-7, with D unclear. From germline, CDR1 is LNHDA and CDR2 SQIVND (reference sequence). This CDR3 region has 13 residues. V dropped 10 bases and J dropped 2 bases, with 15 bases sitting between them. The full variable domain, completed using reference TRBV19 and TRBJ2-7, is DGGITQSPKYLFRKEGQNVTLSCEQNLNHDAMYWYRQDPGQGLRLIYYSQIVNDFQKGDIAEGYSVSREKKESFPLTVTSAQKNPTAFYLCATTNPIPYEQYFGPGTRLTVT.

To note about this clonotype: A read error is possible here, since a much larger clone lies one base away. The CDR3 DNA sequence: TGTACCAGCAGCTTAACAACTAGCGTTGGAGAGACCCAGTACTTC. Protein sequence: CTSSLTTSVGETQYF. The chain joins TRBV7-3 to TRBJ2-5; 7 nucleotides agree with TRBD2. The CDR3 covers 15 residues. CDR1 and CDR2 (germline): SGHTA, FQGTGA. Based on the CDR3 plus reference TRBV7-3 and TRBJ2-5, the full variable domain is GAGVSQTPSNKVTEKGKYVELRCDPISGHTALYWYRQSLGQGPEFLIYFQGTGAADDSGLPNDRFFAVRPEGSVSTLKIQRTERGDSAVYLCTSSLTTSVGETQYFGPGTRLLVL.

The rearrangement joins TRBV24-1 to TRBJ2-1; D possibly corresponds to TRBD1 (5 bases). V was pared by 6 bases and J by 5 bases, with 7 bases between. CDR1 and CDR2 from the germline V gene are KGHDR and SFDVKD. CDR3 length: 12 residues. The CDR3 region has the DNA TGTGCCACCAGTTCAGGGAACAATGAGCAGTTCTTC. Translating gives CATSSGNNEQFF.

V and J are TRBV6-1 and TRBJ1-5; 11 bases agree with TRBD1. This CDR3 spans 17 amino acids. The germline CDR1 and CDR2 sequences are MNHNS and SASEGT. After removal of 6 bases from V and 5 bases from J, the junction contained 12 bases not matched to a gene. The CDR3 here is CASSIDPWTGGDQPQHF. The CDR3 nucleotides are TGTGCCAGCAGCATTGACCCTTGGACAGGGGGCGATCAGCCCCAGCATTTT.